The sequence of this T cell receptor beta chain was determined in a study of CD4 T cells in relation to SARS-CoV-2 and coronaviruses. As for the study in general: Convalescent donors were aged roughly 21 to 75, with median roughly 37 years. The HLA restriction of the shared crossreactive spike epitopes was mapped.

Trimming cost V 0 bases and J 2 bases; bases outside gene matches: 10. The CDR3 extends over 17 amino acids. The germline CDR1 and CDR2 sequences are SGHNT and YYREEE (reference sequence). Clones were sequenced by immunoSEQ multiplex PCR, and TCRdb holds only the in-frame ones, with some missing. The sample yields about 37,000 clones, roughly 90% seen once. The chain uses TRBV5-4 and TRBJ2-5; TRBD2 agrees at 7 bases. The TCR originated in an adult with COVID-19. The material sequenced was memory CD4+ T cells from PBMCs. The chain's CDR3 is CASSLGGAAGRQETQYF. As DNA, the CDR3 is TGTGCCAGCAGCTTGGGAGGTGCAGCGGGGCGTCAAGAGACCCAGTACTTC.